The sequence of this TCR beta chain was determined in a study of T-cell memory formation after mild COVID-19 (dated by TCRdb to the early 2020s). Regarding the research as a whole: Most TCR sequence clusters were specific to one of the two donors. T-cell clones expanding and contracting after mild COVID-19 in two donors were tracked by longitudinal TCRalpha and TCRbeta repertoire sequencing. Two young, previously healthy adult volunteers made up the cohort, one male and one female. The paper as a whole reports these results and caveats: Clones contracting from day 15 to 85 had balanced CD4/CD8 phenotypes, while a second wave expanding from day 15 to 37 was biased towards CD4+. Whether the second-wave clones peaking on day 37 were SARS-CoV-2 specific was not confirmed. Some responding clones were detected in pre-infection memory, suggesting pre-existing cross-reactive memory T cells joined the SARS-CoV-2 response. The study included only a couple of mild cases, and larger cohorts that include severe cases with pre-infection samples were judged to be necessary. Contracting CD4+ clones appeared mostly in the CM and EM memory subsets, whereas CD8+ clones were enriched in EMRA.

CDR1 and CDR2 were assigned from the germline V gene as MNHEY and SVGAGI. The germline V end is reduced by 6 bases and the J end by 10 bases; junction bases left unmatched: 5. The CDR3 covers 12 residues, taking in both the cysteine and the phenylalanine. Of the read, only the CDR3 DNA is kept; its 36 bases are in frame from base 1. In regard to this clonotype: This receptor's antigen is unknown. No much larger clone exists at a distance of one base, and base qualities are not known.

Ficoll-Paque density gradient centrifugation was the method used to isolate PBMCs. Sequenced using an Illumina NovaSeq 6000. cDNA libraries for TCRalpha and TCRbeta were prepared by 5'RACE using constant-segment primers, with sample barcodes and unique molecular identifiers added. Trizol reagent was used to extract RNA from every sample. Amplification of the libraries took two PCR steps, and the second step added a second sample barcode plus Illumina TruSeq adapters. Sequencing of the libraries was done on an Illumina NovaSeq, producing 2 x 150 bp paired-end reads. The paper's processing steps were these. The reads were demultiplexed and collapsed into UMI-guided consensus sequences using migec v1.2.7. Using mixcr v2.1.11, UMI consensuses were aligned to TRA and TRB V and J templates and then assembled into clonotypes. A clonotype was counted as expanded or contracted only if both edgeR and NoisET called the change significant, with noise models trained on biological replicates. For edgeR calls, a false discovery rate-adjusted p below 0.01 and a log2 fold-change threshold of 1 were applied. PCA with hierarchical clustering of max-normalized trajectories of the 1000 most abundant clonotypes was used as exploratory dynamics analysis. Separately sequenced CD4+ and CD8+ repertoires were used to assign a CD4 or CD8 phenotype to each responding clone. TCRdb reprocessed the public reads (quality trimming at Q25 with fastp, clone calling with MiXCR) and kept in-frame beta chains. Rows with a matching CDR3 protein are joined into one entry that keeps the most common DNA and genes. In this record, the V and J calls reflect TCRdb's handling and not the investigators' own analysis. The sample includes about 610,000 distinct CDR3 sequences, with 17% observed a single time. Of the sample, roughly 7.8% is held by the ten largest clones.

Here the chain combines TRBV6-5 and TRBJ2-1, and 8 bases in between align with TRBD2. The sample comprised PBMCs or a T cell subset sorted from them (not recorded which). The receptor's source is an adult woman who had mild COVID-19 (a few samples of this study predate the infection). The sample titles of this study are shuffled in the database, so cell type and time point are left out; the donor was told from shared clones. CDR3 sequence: CASRTGTREQFF. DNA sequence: TGTGCCAGCAGAACCGGGACTAGGGAGCAGTTCTTC.